The 14 T cell receptor beta chains below were found in one sample sequenced in a study of blood T cell repertoires in COVID-19. The table came from immunoSEQ multiplex PCR; TCRdb's copy has only in-frame clones and leaves some out. The sample lists approximately 24,000 clones, approximately 91% occurring once. The source material was peripheral blood. These receptors all stem from a woman in her 70s with active COVID-19.

V is TRBV15 and J is TRBJ2-3; 14 bases are shared with TRBD2. Germline V gives CDR1 LNHNV, CDR2 YYDKDF (reference sequence). The CDR3 is made up of 16 amino acids. The J segment lost 3 bases and the V segment lost 5 bases, leaving 4 bases of the junction unmatched. CDR3 sequence: CATSGGLAGATDTQYF. As DNA, the CDR3 is TGTGCCACCAGCGGGGGACTAGCGGGGGCAACAGATACGCAGTATTTT.

The rearrangement links TRBV18 to TRBJ2-1, with 8 positions matching TRBD2. The CDR3 sequence is 15 residues long. Germline V CDR1 and CDR2: KGHSH, LQKENI. J gave up 7 bases and V 5 bases, and 10 bases lay outside the gene matches. The CDR3: CASSTGLAFGNEQFF. CDR3 nucleotide sequence: TGTGCCAGCTCAACCGGACTAGCATTTGGGAATGAGCAGTTCTTC.

V gene TRBV29-1 combines with J gene TRBJ1-4, with D maybe TRBD1 (6 bases). V was shortened by 4 bases and J by 8 bases, with 14 bases between the two germline ends. Germline V gene lookup returns CDR1 SQVTM and CDR2 ANQGSEA. The CDR3 runs to 13 residues. This chain's CDR3 is CSVVVGAREKLFF. Here the CDR3 DNA reads TGCAGCGTTGTGGTGGGGGCGCGGGAAAAACTGTTTTTT.

The rearrangement links TRBV5-1 to TRBJ2-1; TRBD1 agrees at 11 bases. Germline V lookup: CDR1 SGHRS, CDR2 YFSETQ. The CDR3 has 15 residues. The V segment lost 4 bases and the J segment 7 bases; nucleotides outside the gene matches: 7. This chain's CDR3 is CASSSTGTGGNEQFF. The CDR3 DNA reads as TGCGCCAGCAGCAGCACCGGGACAGGGGGGAATGAGCAGTTCTTC.

The chain uses TRBV6-1 and TRBJ2-7, with TRBD1 matching over 7 bases. The CDR3 is 15 residues long. Trimming cost V 1 base and J 3 bases; bases outside gene matches: 6. Germline values: CDR1 MNHNS, CDR2 SASEGT. The chain's CDR3 is CASSEGQGAFYEQYF. The CDR3 coding sequence is TGTGCCAGCAGTGAAGGACAGGGTGCCTTCTACGAGCAGTACTTC.

This chain uses TRBV4-1 with TRBJ1-6; D is possibly TRBD1 (6 bases). The CDR3 has 15 amino acids. The germline V gene has CDR1 MGHRA and CDR2 YSYEKL. Trimming took off 3 bases at V and 7 bases at J, with 13 bases between the two ends. CDR3 region: CASSHPRGANSPLHF. The CDR3 nucleotides are TGCGCCAGCAGCCACCCTCGGGGGGCCAATTCACCCCTCCACTTT.

The chain carries TRBV28 and TRBJ2-3; perhaps TRBD2 as D (6 bases). V shed 8 bases and J shed 0 bases, with 12 bases lying between them. This CDR3 has 14 residues. From germline, CDR1 is MDHEN and CDR2 SYDVKM. CDR3 amino acids: CASRNRGSTDTQYF. As DNA, the CDR3 is TGTGCCAGCCGAAACCGGGGGAGCACAGATACGCAGTATTTT.

The CDR3 loop is CASSPGQGNVWNEKLFF. The CDR3 DNA reads TGTGCCAGCAGCCCGGGACAGGGGAATGTTTGGAATGAAAAACTGTTTTTT. The chain joins TRBV7-6 to TRBJ1-4; TRBD1 agrees at 10 bases. V lost 5 bases, J lost 5 bases, and 11 bases stayed unmatched. The CDR3 runs 17 residues. Germline CDR1 reads SGHVS; CDR2 reads FNYEAQ.

This clone was counted a few times. The rearrangement links TRBV29-1 to TRBJ1-3; D unresolved. V lost 1 base to trimming and J lost 1 base, with 5 bases between them. Germline assignment: CDR1 SQVTM and CDR2 ANQGSEA. The CDR3 spans 13 residues. CDR3 amino acids: CSVEVQSGNTIYF. CDR3 coding DNA: TGCAGCGTTGAAGTACAGTCTGGAAACACCATATATTTT.

The rearrangement uses TRBV24-1 and TRBJ2-3; 11 nucleotides match TRBD2. Germline assignment: CDR1 KGHDR and CDR2 SFDVKD. The CDR3 totals 16 residues. Trimming took 3 bases from V and 14 from J; bases not matched to a gene: 15. CDR3 protein: CATSDPQSTSGGPGYF. The CDR3 DNA reads as TGTGCCACCAGTGATCCCCAGTCTACTAGCGGGGGACCCGGGTATTTT.

This clone appeared a few times. The same CDR3 also results from other DNA sequences found in this sample. The J gene is TRBJ1-1, the V gene TRBV12-3 or TRBV12-4; D gene ambiguous. The CDR3 runs 12 residues. Trimming cost V 3 bases and J 7 bases, with 9 bases left between them. This CDR3 reads CASSFYPGEAFF. CDR3 in DNA: TGTGCCAGCAGTTTCTATCCCGGTGAAGCTTTCTTT.

This chain connects TRBV9 to TRBJ2-5, with 9 bases identical to TRBD1. The CDR3 length is 16 residues. Trimming took 0 bases from V and 2 from J; bases not matched to a gene: 5. Germline CDR1 reads SGDLS; CDR2 reads YYNGEE. CDR3 amino acids: CASSVDAGTGQETQYF. The DNA of the CDR3 is TGTGCCAGCAGCGTAGACGCCGGGACAGGGCAAGAGACCCAGTACTTC.

This chain uses TRBV6-2 or TRBV6-3 with TRBJ2-1, with TRBD2 identical over 7 bases. Germline V gene lookup returns CDR1 MNHEY and CDR2 SVGEGT. The CDR3 length is 16 residues. V shed 0 bases and J 7 bases; nucleotides not matched to a gene: 9. CDR3 protein: CASSYSRLAVWNEQFF. CDR3 in DNA: TGTGCCAGCAGTTACTCAAGGCTAGCGGTTTGGAATGAGCAGTTCTTC.

The CDR3 DNA is TGTGCCAGTAGCTCCCAGGGGAGGGGGCAGTACTTC. Translating it yields CASSSQGRGQYF. This chain connects TRBV19 to TRBJ2-7; tentatively, D is TRBD2 (7 bases). V lost 6 bases and J 9 bases, leaving 15 bases between the germline ends. The length of the CDR3 is 12 residues. CDR1 is LNHDA and CDR2 is SQIVND in the germline V gene (reference sequence). Full variable domain (rest looked up from reference TRBV19 and TRBJ2-7): DGGITQSPKYLFRKEGQNVTLSCEQNLNHDAMYWYRQDPGQGLRLIYYSQIVNDFQKGDIAEGYSVSREKKESFPLTVTSAQKNPTAFYLCASSSQGRGQYFGPGTRLTVT.